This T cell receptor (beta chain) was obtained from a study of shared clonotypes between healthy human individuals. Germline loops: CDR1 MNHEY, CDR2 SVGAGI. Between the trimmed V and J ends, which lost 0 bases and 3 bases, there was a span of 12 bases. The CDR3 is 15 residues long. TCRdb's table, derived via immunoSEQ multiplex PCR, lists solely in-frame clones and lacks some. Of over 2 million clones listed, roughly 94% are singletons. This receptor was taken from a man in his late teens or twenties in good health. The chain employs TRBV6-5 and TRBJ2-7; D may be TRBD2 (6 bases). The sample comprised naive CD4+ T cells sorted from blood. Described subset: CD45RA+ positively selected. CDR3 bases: TGTGCCAGCAGTTACTCGCGGGAAAGGAGCTACGAGCAGTACTTC. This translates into CASSYSRERSYEQYF.